This entry lists 25 T cell receptor beta chains sequenced from one sample in a study of beta chain features in type 1 diabetes. As every portion of the isolated RNA was reverse transcribed, the sequencing read expressed TCRB transcripts. Libraries were prepared by immunoSEQ multiplex PCR; TCRdb keeps only in-frame clonotypes and omits some of them. The profile shows about 240,000 clones, more than 11% of them singletons. These receptors are not linked to any known antigen. Study observations and caveats: Shortening of TCRB CDR3s, moderate but significant, appeared in all four CD4+ subsets of Type 1 diabetes patients.

The source material was naive CD4+ T cells from blood. Receptors originate from a man aged 25 to 40 with type 1 diabetes.

The CDR3 region is CASSMTGFDYGYTF. Written as DNA, the CDR3 is TGTGCCAGTAGTATGACAGGGTTCGACTATGGCTACACCTTC. The V and J genes are TRBV19 and TRBJ1-2; 7 bases fit TRBD1. Germline CDR1 reads LNHDA; CDR2 reads SQIVND (reference sequence). Trimming removed 3 bases from V and 3 bases from J; junction bases left unmatched: 4. The CDR3 covers 14 residues.

The rearrangement uses TRBV7-2 and TRBJ1-2; D is possibly TRBD1 (5 bases). Germline CDR1 SGHTA, CDR2 FQGNSA. V shed 3 bases and J shed 6 bases, with 11 bases lying between them. This CDR3 has 13 amino acids. CDR3 DNA sequence: TGTGCCAGCAGCTTCAAAGGGGTAGATGGCTACACCTTC. Residues: CASSFKGVDGYTF. The whole variable domain, filled in from reference TRBV7-2 and TRBJ1-2, reads GAGVSQSPSNKVTEKGKDVELRCDPISGHTALYWYRQSLGQGLEFLIYFQGNSAPDKSGLPSDRFSAERTGGSVSTLTIQRTQQEDSAVYLCASSFKGVDGYTFGSGTRLTVV.

The chain has TRBV7-9 and TRBJ2-7; 8 bases fit TRBD2. The V and J ends lost 4 bases and 4 bases, in that order; junction bases with no gene match: 9. The germline V gene has CDR1 SEHNR and CDR2 FQNEAQ (reference sequence). The CDR3 is made up of 15 amino acids. The CDR3 DNA follows: TGTGCCAGCAGCTCGCCTGGCGGCGGGGGGTACGAGCAGTACTTC. Translated, it gives CASSSPGGGGYEQYF.

This clone appeared a few times. The chain couples TRBV29-1 to TRBJ2-1; 9 nucleotides align to TRBD2. This CDR3 has 13 residues. After removal of 6 bases from V and 3 bases from J, the junction contained 3 bases not matched to a gene. Germline V gives CDR1 SQVTM, CDR2 ANQGSEA. CDR3 protein: CSVTSGFYNEQFF. The CDR3, as DNA: TGCAGCGTAACTAGCGGGTTCTACAATGAGCAGTTCTTC.

This clone was observed a handful of times. This rearrangement joins TRBV5-1 to TRBJ2-1; weak D call: TRBD1 (6 bases). This CDR3 region has 15 residues. Germline CDR1 is SGHRS and CDR2 is YFSETQ. Trimming removed 4 bases from V and 8 bases from J, with 19 bases in between. The CDR3 bases are TGCGCCAGCAGCGCCGGGACACAGGGATACGATGAGCAGTTCTTC. Its protein is CASSAGTQGYDEQFF.

The sample holds a few counts of this clone. J is TRBJ2-5 and V is TRBV7-6; tentative D call: TRBD2 (6 bases). This CDR3 spans 20 amino acids. The germline V and J ends were trimmed by 0 bases and 1 base, with 24 bases remaining between them. Germline CDR1 SGHVS, CDR2 FNYEAQ. CDR3 in amino acids: CASSLAGLARTGLPQETQYF. The DNA of the CDR3 is TGTGCCAGCAGCTTAGCGGGGCTAGCGAGAACTGGATTGCCCCAAGAGACCCAGTACTTC.

This clone showed up just a few times. J is TRBJ2-4 and V is TRBV2; tentatively, D is TRBD1 (6 bases). The CDR3 extends over 13 amino acids. Deletions cut 6 bases from V and 8 bases from J, with 14 bases between. Per the germline V gene, CDR1 is SNHLY and CDR2 is FYNNEI. CDR3 region: CASRSGERDIQYF. CDR3 bases: TGTGCCAGCAGGTCAGGGGAAAGGGACATTCAGTACTTC.

This clone was observed a handful of times. This sequence joins TRBV11-2 and TRBJ1-1, with TRBD1 as a possible D gene (6 bases). The CDR3 runs 14 residues. V was cut by 2 bases and J by 6 bases, with 13 bases left in between. CDR1 and CDR2 (germline): SGHAT, FQNNGV. The CDR3 reads CASSLTGGGAEAFF. The CDR3 DNA sequence: TGTGCCAGCAGCTTAACGGGGGGCGGCGCTGAAGCTTTCTTT. Combining the CDR3 with reference TRBV11-2 and TRBJ1-1 gives the whole variable domain EAGVAQSPRYKIIEKRQSVAFWCNPISGHATLYWYQQILGQGPKLLIQFQNNGVVDDSQLPKDRFSAERLKGVDSTLKIQPAKLEDSAVYLCASSLTGGGAEAFFGQGTRLTVV.

The V gene is TRBV7-2, the J gene TRBJ2-7, with 11 nucleotides matching TRBD1. The CDR3 has 15 residues. V trimming: 3 bases; J trimming: 1 base; junction bases outside the gene matches: 2. The germline V gene encodes CDR1 SGHTA and CDR2 FQGNSA. The CDR3 coding sequence is TGTGCCAGCAGCTTTGGACAGGGGGCATCCTACGAGCAGTACTTC. It specifies CASSFGQGASYEQYF.

The chain employs TRBV2 and TRBJ1-4; TRBD1 matches at 8 bases. CDR3 length: 15 amino acids. Unmatched junction bases numbered 9, after V lost 5 bases and J lost 7 bases. Looked up from germline, CDR1 is SNHLY and CDR2 is FYNNEI. CDR3 region: CASSLGQGEGEKLFF. The CDR3 DNA follows: TGTGCCAGCAGTCTCGGACAGGGCGAAGGTGAAAAACTGTTTTTT.

This clone came up a few times. This chain links TRBV29-1 with TRBJ2-1; tentatively, D is TRBD2 (6 bases). The germline V gene encodes CDR1 SQVTM and CDR2 ANQGSEA. The CDR3 sequence is 14 residues long. The CDR3 is CNPLPGWGGGEQFF. DNA for the CDR3: TGCAACCCCCTCCCGGGGTGGGGAGGAGGGGAGCAGTTCTTC.

This clone was counted between two and nine times. V and J are TRBV5-1 and TRBJ2-7, with 9 bases matching TRBD1. With V trimmed by 3 bases and J by 4 bases, 5 bases remained unmatched. Per the germline V gene, CDR1 is SGHRS and CDR2 is YFSETQ. The CDR3 extends over 14 amino acids. CDR3 nucleotides: TGCGCCAGCAGCTCCGGGACAGGGCGGTACGAGCAGTACTTC. This encodes CASSSGTGRYEQYF.

In this sample, this clone turned up a few times. V usage is TRBV7-6 and J usage is TRBJ2-5, with D unresolved. Germline CDR1 reads SGHVS; CDR2 reads FNYEAQ. The CDR3 covers 13 residues. Trimming cost V 3 bases and J 1 base, with 6 bases left between them. The CDR3 loop is CASSFVVQETQYF. The CDR3 nucleotides are TGTGCCAGCAGCTTCGTTGTCCAAGAGACCCAGTACTTC.

The chain carries TRBV5-1 and TRBJ1-1; D unresolved. CDR3 size: 13 residues. Germline assignment: CDR1 SGHRS and CDR2 YFSETQ. Deletions cut 0 bases from V and 5 bases from J, with 8 bases between. The CDR3 loop is CASSLVPGTEAFF. The CDR3 DNA sequence: TGCGCCAGCAGCTTGGTCCCGGGGACTGAAGCTTTCTTT.

The chain links TRBV2 to TRBJ2-3; 8 bases align to TRBD1. Germline-derived CDR1 and CDR2 are SNHLY and FYNNEI. This CDR3 spans 14 amino acids. V trimming: 6 bases; J trimming: 4 bases; junction bases outside the gene matches: 6. This CDR3 reads CASSRTGTADTQYF. In DNA form, the CDR3 reads TGTGCCAGCAGCAGGACAGGGACGGCAGATACGCAGTATTTT. The variable domain in full, with the rest retrieved from reference TRBV2 and TRBJ2-3, is EPEVTQTPSHQVTQMGQEVILRCVPISNHLYFYWYRQILGQKVEFLVSFYNNEISEKSEIFDDQFSVERPDGSNFTLKIRSTKLEDSAMYFCASSRTGTADTQYFGPGTRLTVL.

This clone showed up just a few times. The chain employs TRBV5-6 and TRBJ2-5; 14 positions match TRBD2. The trim removed 6 bases at V and 2 bases at J, leaving 6 bases unmatched. CDR1 and CDR2 (germline): SGHDT, YYEEEE. The CDR3 is 16 amino acids. CDR3 residues: CASTYRTSGGQETQYF. CDR3 nucleotide sequence: TGTGCCAGCACCTACAGGACTAGCGGGGGGCAAGAGACCCAGTACTTC.

V usage is TRBV14 and J usage is TRBJ2-3; D might be TRBD2 (5 bases). In germline, CDR1 is SGHDN, CDR2 FVKESK. The CDR3 contains 13 residues. Trimming took 4 bases from V and 3 from J, leaving 8 bases between them. The CDR3 bases are TGTGCCAGCAGCCCTCGACTAACAGATACGCAGTATTTT. As protein: CASSPRLTDTQYF.

This clone was observed a handful of times. The chain couples TRBV10-3 to TRBJ1-5; D is ambiguous. Trimming pared 5 bases from V and 0 bases from J, leaving 8 bases between. Looked up from germline, CDR1 is ENHRY and CDR2 is SYGVKD. The CDR3 consists of 14 residues. The chain's CDR3 is CAISNSNSNQPQHF. In nucleotides, the CDR3 is TGTGCCATCAGTAACAGCAATAGCAATCAGCCCCAGCATTTT.

The V gene is TRBV7-9, the J gene TRBJ1-2, with unresolved D. CDR1 and CDR2 (germline): SEHNR, FQNEAQ (reference sequence). Between the trimmed V and J ends, which lost 5 bases and 7 bases, there was a span of 11 bases. The CDR3 covers 12 residues. CDR3 residues: CASSPTESGYTF. CDR3 in DNA: TGTGCCAGCAGCCCCACAGAGAGTGGCTACACCTTC.

This clone was seen a handful of times. This CDR3 is CASSFLAGSTDTQYF. CDR3 nucleotides: TGTGCCAGCAGCTTTTTAGCGGGGAGCACAGATACGCAGTATTTT. The J gene is TRBJ2-3, the V gene TRBV2; 8 bases map to TRBD2. The CDR3 loop spans 15 amino acids. Germline values: CDR1 SNHLY, CDR2 FYNNEI. J lost 0 bases, V lost 6 bases, and 5 bases had no gene match.

V usage is TRBV20-1 and J usage is TRBJ1-4; D not certain. CDR3 size: 11 residues. The V end lost 4 bases, the J end lost 10 bases, and 10 bases lay between the germline ends. Germline V gene sequence: CDR1 DFQATT, CDR2 SNEGSKA (reference sequence). The chain's CDR3 is CSATGAGKLFF. For the CDR3, the DNA is TGCAGTGCTACGGGAGCCGGAAAACTGTTTTTT.

This chain uses TRBV11-2 with TRBJ2-5; D unresolved. Germline lookup yields CDR1 SGHAT and CDR2 FQNNGV. With 6 bases removed from V and 5 bases from J, the gap between germline ends came to 7 bases. This CDR3 has 11 residues. CDR3 loop: CASSTSETQYF. Here the CDR3 DNA reads TGTGCCAGCAGTACATCGGAGACCCAGTACTTC.

The chain combines TRBV27 with TRBJ2-3; 12 bases fit TRBD2. The junction had 11 bases not matched to a gene; V was cut back by 3 bases and J by 4 bases. The CDR3 totals 18 residues. Germline loops: CDR1 MNHEY, CDR2 SMNVEV (reference sequence). This chain's CDR3 is CASSFASGGAAVADTQYF. CDR3 sequence (DNA): TGTGCCAGCAGTTTTGCTAGCGGGGGGGCCGCCGTTGCAGATACGCAGTATTTT.

V usage is TRBV7-9 and J usage is TRBJ1-2; 7 positions match TRBD1. The CDR3 length is 14 residues. CDR1 is SEHNR, CDR2 FQNEAQ, per germline (reference sequence). The V segment lost 5 bases and the J segment 3 bases; nucleotides outside the gene matches: 6. CDR3 loop: CASSQGQAYYGYTF. CDR3 DNA sequence: TGTGCCAGCAGCCAAGGACAGGCCTACTATGGCTACACCTTC. The entire variable domain, with the rest obtained from reference TRBV7-9 and TRBJ1-2, is as follows: DTGVSQNPRHKITKRGQNVTFRCDPISEHNRLYWYRQTLGQGPEFLTYFQNEAQLEKSRLLSDRFSAERPKGSFSTLEIQRTEQGDSAMYLCASSQGQAYYGYTFGSGTRLTVV.

This clone was detected a few times. The V gene is TRBV5-4, the J gene TRBJ2-3; 14 positions agree with TRBD2. The CDR3 sequence is 16 residues long. With V trimmed by 3 bases and J by 3 bases, 3 bases remained unmatched. In germline, CDR1 is SGHNT, CDR2 YYREEE (reference sequence). CDR3 region: CASSYGLAGGTDTQYF. The CDR3 bases are TGTGCCAGCAGCTACGGACTAGCGGGAGGAACAGATACGCAGTATTTT.